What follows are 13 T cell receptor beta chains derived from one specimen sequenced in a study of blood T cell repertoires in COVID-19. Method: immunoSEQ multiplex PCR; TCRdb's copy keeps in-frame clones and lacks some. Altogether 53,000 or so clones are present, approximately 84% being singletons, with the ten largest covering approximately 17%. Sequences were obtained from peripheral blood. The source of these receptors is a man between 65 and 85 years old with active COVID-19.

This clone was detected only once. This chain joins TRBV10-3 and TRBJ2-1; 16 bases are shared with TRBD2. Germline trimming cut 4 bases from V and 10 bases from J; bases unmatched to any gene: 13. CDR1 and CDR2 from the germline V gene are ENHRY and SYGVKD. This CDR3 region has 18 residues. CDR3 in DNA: TGTGCCATCAGTGTTAATTCCGGGACTAGCGGGAGGGCCGCAGAGCAGTTCTTC. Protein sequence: CAISVNSGTSGRAAEQFF.

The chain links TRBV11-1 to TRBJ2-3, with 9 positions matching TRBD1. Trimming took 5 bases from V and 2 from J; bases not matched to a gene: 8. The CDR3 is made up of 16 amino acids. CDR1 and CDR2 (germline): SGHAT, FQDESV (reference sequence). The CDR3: CASSAQGQGPTDTQYF. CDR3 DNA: TGTGCCAGCAGCGCCCAGGGACAGGGACCCACAGATACGCAGTATTTT.

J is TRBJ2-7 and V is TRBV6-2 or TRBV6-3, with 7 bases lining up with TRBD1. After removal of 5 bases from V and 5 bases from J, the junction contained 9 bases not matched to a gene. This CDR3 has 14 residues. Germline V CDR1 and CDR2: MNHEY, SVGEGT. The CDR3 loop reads CASSSPDTGDEQYF. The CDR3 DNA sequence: TGTGCCAGCAGTAGCCCAGACACAGGGGACGAGCAGTACTTC.

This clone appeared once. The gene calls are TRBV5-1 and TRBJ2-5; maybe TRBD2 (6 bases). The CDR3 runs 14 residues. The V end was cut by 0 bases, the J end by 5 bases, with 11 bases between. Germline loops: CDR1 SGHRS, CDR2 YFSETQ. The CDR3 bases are TGCGCCAGCAGCTTGGGTTCAGGGAGGGAGACCCAGTACTTC. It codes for CASSLGSGRETQYF.

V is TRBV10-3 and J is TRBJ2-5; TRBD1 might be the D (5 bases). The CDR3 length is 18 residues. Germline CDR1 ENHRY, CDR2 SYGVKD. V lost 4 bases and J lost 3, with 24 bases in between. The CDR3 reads CAISGSEYPRATKETQYF. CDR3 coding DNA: TGTGCCATCAGTGGCTCGGAATACCCCAGGGCGACCAAAGAGACCCAGTACTTC.

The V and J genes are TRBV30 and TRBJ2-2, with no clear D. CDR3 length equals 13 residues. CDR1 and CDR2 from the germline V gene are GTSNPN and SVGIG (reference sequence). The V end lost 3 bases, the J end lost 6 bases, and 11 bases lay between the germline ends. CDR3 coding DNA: TGTGCCTGGAGCGTGCAGAGGTCCGGGGAGCTGTTTTTT. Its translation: CAWSVQRSGELFF.

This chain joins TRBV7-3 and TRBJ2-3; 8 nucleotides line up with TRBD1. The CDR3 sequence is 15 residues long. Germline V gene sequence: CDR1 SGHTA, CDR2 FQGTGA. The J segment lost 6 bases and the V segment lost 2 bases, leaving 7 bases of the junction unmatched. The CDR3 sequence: CASSLSGGEYDTQYF. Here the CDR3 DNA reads TGTGCCAGCAGCTTATCAGGGGGCGAGTACGATACGCAGTATTTT.

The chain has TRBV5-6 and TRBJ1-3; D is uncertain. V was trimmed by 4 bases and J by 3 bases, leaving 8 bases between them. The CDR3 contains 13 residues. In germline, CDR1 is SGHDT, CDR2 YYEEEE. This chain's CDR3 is CASSSRYGNTIYF. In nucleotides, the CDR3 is TGTGCCAGCAGCAGCCGCTATGGAAACACCATATATTTT.

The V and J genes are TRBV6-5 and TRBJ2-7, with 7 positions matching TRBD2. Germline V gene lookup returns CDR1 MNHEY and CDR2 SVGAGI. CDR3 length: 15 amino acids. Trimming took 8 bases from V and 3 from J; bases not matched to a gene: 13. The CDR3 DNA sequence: TGTGCCAGCTGTAGTCCGGCTAGCGGAATCTACGAGCAGTACTTC. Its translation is CASCSPASGIYEQYF.

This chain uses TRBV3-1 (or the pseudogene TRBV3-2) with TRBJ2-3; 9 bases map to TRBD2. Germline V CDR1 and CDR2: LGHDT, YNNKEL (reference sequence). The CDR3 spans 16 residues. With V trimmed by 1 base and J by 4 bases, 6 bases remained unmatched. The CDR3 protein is CASSQGGGRAADTQYF. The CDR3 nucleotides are TGTGCCAGCAGCCAAGGGGGCGGGAGGGCCGCAGATACGCAGTATTTT.

The CDR3 coding sequence is TGTGCCACCAGCAGAGGACGTTCAGCGGGAGTGGACGAGCAGTACTTC. Protein product: CATSRGRSAGVDEQYF. The V call is TRBV15, the J call TRBJ2-7; 8 nucleotides align to TRBD2. This CDR3 is built from 16 residues. The junction had 10 bases not matched to a gene; V was cut back by 1 base and J by 5 bases. CDR1 is LNHNV and CDR2 is YYDKDF in the germline V gene (reference sequence).

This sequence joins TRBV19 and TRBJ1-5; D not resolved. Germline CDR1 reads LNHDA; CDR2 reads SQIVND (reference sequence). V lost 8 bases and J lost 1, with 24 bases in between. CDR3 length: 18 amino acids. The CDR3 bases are TGTGCCAGTGCGATTGATGCCCGTGACTCCGGAAGCAATCAGCCCCAGCATTTT. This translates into CASAIDARDSGSNQPQHF. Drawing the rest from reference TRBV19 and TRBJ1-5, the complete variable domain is DGGITQSPKYLFRKEGQNVTLSCEQNLNHDAMYWYRQDPGQGLRLIYYSQIVNDFQKGDIAEGYSVSREKKESFPLTVTSAQKNPTAFYLCASAIDARDSGSNQPQHFGDGTRLSIL.

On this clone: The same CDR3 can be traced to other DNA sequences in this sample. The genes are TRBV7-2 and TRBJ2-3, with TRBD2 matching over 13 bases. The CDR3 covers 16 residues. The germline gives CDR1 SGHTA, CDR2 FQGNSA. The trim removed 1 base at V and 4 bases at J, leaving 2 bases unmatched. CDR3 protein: CASSLGTSGSADTQYF. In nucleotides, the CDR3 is TGTGCCAGCAGCTTAGGGACTAGCGGGAGCGCAGATACGCAGTATTTT.